Shown below are 5 T cell receptor beta chains from a single sample sequenced in a study of T cells in Graves' hyperthyroidism and ophthalmopathy. Researchers took RNA transcripts and amplified the TCR beta CDR3 regions from them. HTBI primers were used for first-round RT-PCR of the TCR CDR3. MiXCR was run by TCRdb on the multiplex PCR reads, yielding one entry per CDR3 protein. The sample holds about 600,000 distinct CDR3 sequences, about 14% seen once. Material for sequencing was blood. The receptor source for this set is a woman in her forties or fifties with Graves' ophthalmopathy.

This clonotype has ten or more counts. The chain recombines TRBV3-1 with TRBJ2-1, with D unclear. Germline V gene sequence: CDR1 LGHDT, CDR2 YNNKEL (reference sequence). Trimming removed 1 base at V and 10 bases at J, with 11 bases between. CDR3 length: 13 residues. The CDR3 DNA reads TGTGCCAGCAGCCAAGGTGGCAGCCGGGAGCAGTTCTTC. It yields the protein CASSQGGSREQFF.

This chain joins TRBV6-1 and TRBJ2-1; no clear D gene. The J call may be incorrect, as the DNA end agrees better with TRBJ2-7. The CDR3 has 14 amino acids. Germline loops: CDR1 MNHNS, CDR2 SASEGT. The DNA for the CDR3 is TGTGCCAGCAGTGAGCAGCAAACCTACAATGAGCAGTACTTC. This encodes CASSEQQTYNEQYF.

The J gene is TRBJ1-6, the V gene TRBV5-1; 7 nucleotides line up with TRBD1. Trimming took 4 bases from V and 5 from J; bases not matched to a gene: 6. CDR1 is SGHRS, CDR2 YFSETQ, per germline. The CDR3 is 15 amino acids. CDR3 DNA sequence: TGCGCCAGCAGCCCCCGGGACAGCGATAATTCACCCCTCCACTTT. Encoded protein: CASSPRDSDNSPLHF.

J is TRBJ2-2 and V is TRBV6-1; D gene ambiguous. V was pared by 9 bases and J by 0 bases, with 8 bases between. CDR3 size: 13 residues. Germline V gene data show CDR1 as MNHNS and CDR2 as SASEGT. CDR3 sequence (DNA): TGTGCCAGTGAATCCTCGAACACCGGGGAGCTGTTTTTT. This translates into CASESSNTGELFF.

This clonotype was picked up one time. The germline gene is not matched at one end of the junction; a read error may be the cause. The rearrangement uses TRBV24-1 and TRBJ2-1; no definite D call. The CDR3 has 12 residues. Germline-derived CDR1 and CDR2 are KGHDR and SFDVKD. CDR3 DNA: TGTGCCACCAGTGAATACTCCAATGGGCAGTTCTTC. It specifies CATSEYSNGQFF.